This T cell receptor beta chain comes out of a study of cytomegalovirus exposure and HLA in healthy donors. On this clone: Its antigen is undetermined.

The PCR had 60 Vbeta and 13 Jbeta primers. Method: immunoSEQ multiplex PCR; TCRdb's copy keeps in-frame clones and lacks some. The profile shows about 130,000 clones, around 67% of them singletons. The study, taken as a whole, reports: According to the study, 150 to 200 TCR beta chains were cytomegalovirus-associated. A few CMV-associated chains proved CMV antigen-specific in vitro.

This CDR3 is built from 14 residues. Germline V gene lookup returns CDR1 LNHDA and CDR2 SQIVND (reference sequence). Trimming stripped 9 bases from V and 6 bases from J, with 20 bases between. The source is a woman in her thirties or forties in good health and CMV-seropositive. This chain links TRBV19 with TRBJ1-1; weak D call: TRBD1 (6 bases). The sample consisted of PBMCs. CDR3 bases: TGTGCCAGCCGAGAGGAGACAGGTTCCGCTGAAGCTTTCTTT. Protein product: CASREETGSAEAFF.